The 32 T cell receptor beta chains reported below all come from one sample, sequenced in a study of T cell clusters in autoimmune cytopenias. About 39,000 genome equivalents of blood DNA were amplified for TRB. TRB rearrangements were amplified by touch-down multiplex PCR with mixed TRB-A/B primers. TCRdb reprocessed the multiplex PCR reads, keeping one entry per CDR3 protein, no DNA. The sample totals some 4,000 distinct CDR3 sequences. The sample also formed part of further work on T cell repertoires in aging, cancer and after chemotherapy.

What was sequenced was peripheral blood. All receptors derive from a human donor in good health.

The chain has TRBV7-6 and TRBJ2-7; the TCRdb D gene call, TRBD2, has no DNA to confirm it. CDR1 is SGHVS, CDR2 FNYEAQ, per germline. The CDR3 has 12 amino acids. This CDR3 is CASGLISYEQYF.

This CDR3 is CASSPQAGAVETQYF. V gene TRBV7-2 combines with J gene TRBJ2-5; TCRdb proposes TRBD2, but this gene call is untestable without DNA. CDR1 and CDR2 from the germline V gene are SGHTA and FQGNSA. CDR3 length equals 15 residues.

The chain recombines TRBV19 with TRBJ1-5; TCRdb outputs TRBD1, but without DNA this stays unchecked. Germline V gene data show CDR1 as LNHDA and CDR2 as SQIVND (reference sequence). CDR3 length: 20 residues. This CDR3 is CASSMVIGTAGAFSNQPQHF.

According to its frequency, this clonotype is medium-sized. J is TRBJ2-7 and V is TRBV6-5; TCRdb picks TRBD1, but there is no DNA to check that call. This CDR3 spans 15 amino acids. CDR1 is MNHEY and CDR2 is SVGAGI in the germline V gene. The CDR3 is CATTPGPPEGYEQYF.

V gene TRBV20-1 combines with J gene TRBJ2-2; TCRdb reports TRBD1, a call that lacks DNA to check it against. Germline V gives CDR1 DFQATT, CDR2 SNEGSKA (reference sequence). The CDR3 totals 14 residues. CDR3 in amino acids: CSASGSWGTGELFF.

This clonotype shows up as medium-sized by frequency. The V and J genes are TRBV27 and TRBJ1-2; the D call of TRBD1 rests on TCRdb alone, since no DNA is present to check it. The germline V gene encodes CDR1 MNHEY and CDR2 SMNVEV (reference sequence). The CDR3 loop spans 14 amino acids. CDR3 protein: CASSLVGGDYGYTF.

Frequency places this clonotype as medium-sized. CDR3: CAWSVQGGLNIQYF. The chain links TRBV30 to TRBJ2-4; absent DNA, TCRdb's TRBD1 call cannot be checked. The CDR3 runs 14 residues. The germline CDR1 and CDR2 sequences are GTSNPN and SVGIG (reference sequence). The full variable domain, rest sourced from reference TRBV30 and TRBJ2-4, is SQTIHQWPATLVQPVGSPLSLECTVEGTSNPNLYWYRQAAGRGLQLLFYSVGIGQISSEVPQNLSASRPQDRQFILSSKKLLLSDSGFYLCAWSVQGGLNIQYFGAGTRLSVL.

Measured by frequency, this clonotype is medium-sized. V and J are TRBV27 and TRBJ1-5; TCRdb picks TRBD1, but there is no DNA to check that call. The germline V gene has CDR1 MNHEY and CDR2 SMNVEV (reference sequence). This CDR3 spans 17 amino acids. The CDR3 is CASSLFGAAISNQPQHF.

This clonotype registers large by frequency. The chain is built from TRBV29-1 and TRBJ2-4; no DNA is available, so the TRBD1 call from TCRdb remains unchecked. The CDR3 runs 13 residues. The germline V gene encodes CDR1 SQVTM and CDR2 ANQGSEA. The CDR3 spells CSVGGRAENIQYF.

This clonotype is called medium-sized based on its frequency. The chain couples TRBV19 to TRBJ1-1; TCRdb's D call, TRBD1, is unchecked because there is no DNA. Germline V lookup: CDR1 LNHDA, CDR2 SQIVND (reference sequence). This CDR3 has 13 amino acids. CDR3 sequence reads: CASSDRPNTEAFF.

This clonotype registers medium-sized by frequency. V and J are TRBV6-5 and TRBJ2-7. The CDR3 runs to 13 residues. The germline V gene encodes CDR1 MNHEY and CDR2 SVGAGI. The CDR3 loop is CASSLGRTYEQYF.

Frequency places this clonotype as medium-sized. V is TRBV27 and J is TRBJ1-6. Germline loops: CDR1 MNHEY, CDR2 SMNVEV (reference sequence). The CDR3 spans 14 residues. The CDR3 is CASSLSGFNSPLHF.

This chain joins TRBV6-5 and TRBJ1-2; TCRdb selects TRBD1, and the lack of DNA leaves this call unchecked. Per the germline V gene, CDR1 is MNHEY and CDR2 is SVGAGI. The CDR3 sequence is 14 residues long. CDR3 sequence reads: CASSDGQGNYGYTF.

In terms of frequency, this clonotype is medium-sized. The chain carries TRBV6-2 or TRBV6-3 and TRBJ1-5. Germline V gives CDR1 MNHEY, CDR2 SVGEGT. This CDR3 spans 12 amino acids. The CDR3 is CASSTSNQPQHF.

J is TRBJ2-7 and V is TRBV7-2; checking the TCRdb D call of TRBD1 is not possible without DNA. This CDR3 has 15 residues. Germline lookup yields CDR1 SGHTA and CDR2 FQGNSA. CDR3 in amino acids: CASSRSVGGLYEQYF.

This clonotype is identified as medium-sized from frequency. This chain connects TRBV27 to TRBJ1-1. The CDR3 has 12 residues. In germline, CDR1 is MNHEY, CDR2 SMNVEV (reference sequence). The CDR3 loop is CASSRIATEAFF.

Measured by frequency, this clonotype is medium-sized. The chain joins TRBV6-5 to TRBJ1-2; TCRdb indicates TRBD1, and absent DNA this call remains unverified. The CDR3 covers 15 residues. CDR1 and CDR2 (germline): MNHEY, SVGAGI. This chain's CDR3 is CASSRPGGQNYGYTF.

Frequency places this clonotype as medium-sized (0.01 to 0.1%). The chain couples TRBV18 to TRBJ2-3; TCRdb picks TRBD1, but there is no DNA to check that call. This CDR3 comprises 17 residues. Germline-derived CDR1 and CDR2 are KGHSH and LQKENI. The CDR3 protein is CASSLKFRERGTDTQYF. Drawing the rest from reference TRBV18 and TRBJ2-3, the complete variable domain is NAGVMQNPRHLVRRRGQEARLRCSPMKGHSHVYWYRQLPEEGLKFMVYLQKENIIDESGMPKERFSAEFPKEGPSILRIQQVVRGDSAAYFCASSLKFRERGTDTQYFGPGTRLTVL.

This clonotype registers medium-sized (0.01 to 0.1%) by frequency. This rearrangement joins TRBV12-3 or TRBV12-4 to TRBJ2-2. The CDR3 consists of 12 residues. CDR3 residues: CASSLGTGELFF.

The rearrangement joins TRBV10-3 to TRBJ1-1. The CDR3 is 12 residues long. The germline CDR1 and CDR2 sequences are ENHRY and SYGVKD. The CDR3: CAISESGTEAFF.

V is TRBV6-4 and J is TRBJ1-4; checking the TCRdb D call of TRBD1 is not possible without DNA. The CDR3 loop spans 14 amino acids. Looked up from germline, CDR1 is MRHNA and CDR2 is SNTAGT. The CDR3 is CASSADRNNEKLFF.

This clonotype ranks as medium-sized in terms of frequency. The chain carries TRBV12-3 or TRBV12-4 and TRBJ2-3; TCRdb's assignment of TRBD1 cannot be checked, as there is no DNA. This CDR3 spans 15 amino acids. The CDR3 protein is CASSSAGGLGDTQYF.

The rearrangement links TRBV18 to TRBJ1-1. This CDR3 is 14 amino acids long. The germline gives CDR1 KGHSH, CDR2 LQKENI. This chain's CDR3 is CASSPTMADTEAFF.

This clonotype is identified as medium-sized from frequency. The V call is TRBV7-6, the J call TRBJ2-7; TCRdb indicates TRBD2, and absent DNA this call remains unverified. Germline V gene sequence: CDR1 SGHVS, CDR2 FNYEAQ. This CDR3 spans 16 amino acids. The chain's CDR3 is CASSPTTSGDLYEQYF.

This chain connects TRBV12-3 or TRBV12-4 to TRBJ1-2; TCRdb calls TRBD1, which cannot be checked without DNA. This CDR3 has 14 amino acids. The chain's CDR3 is CASSLDGGWYGYTF.

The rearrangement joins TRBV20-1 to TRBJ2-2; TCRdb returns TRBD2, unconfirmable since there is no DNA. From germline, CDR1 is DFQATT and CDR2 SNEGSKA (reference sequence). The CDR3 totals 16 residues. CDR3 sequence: CSARGLAGTNTGELFF.

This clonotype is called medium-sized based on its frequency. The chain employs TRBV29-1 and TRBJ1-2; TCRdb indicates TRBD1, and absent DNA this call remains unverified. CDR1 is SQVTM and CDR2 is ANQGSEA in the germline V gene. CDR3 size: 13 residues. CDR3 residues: CSVPDRGVYGYTF.

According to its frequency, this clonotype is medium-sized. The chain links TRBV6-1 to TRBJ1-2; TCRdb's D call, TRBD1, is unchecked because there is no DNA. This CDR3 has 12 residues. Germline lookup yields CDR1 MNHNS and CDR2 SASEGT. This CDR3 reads CASVGQVYGYTF.

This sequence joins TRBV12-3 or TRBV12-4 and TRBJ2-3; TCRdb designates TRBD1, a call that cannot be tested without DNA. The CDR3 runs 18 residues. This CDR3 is CASSRLTQTGSPGDTQYF.

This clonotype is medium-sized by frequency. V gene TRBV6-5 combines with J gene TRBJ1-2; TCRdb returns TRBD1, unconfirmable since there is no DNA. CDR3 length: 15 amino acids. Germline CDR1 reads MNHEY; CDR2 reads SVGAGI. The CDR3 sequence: CASSYGTGSRGGYTF.

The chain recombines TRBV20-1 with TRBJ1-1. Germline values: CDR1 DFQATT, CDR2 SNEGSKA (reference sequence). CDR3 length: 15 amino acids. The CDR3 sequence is CSARDQGAMNTEAFF.

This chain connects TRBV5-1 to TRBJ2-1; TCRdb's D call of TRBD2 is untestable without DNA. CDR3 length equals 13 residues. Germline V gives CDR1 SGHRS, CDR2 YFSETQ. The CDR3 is CASSSGPADEQFF.